What follows are 22 T cell receptor beta chains derived from one specimen sequenced in a study of T cell repertoires in cytomegalovirus infection. TCRdb called the reads again in MiXCR, with one record for every CDR3 protein. The table records 160,000 or so distinct CDR3 sequences, around 24% of them present only once. Specimen: PBMCs. These receptors were taken from a human donor in good health (CMV status not recorded). Some clones in this sample may be carry-over from other donors' samples.

This clonotype was counted a few times. V usage is TRBV9 and J usage is TRBJ1-2; 8 bases line up with TRBD1. The V gene end was trimmed by 3 bases and the J gene end by 3 bases; junction bases not matched to a gene: 4. This CDR3 contains 14 residues. Germline CDR1 is SGDLS and CDR2 is YYNGEE. The CDR3 region is CASSADRGDYGYTF. CDR3 coding DNA: TGTGCCAGCAGCGCCGACAGGGGAGACTATGGCTACACCTTC.

This clonotype appeared a few times. The chain uses TRBV2 and TRBJ2-1; 9 nucleotides align to TRBD2. This CDR3 is built from 17 residues. The ends lost 4 bases at V and 1 base at J; junction bases unmatched: 8. CDR1 SNHLY and CDR2 FYNNEI come from the germline V gene. The CDR3 nucleotides are TGTGCCAGCAGTGGGTTCCTTAGCGGGGGTTCCTACAATGAGCAGTTCTTC. It encodes CASSGFLSGGSYNEQFF.

This clonotype was found many times. This rearrangement joins TRBV7-8 to TRBJ1-5; D is unclear. The ends were cut back, 5 bases at V and 6 bases at J, with 11 bases in the middle. This CDR3 region has 13 residues. Germline loops: CDR1 SGHVS, CDR2 FQNEAQ. The CDR3, as DNA: TGTGCCAGCAGCCTAAGAGGTAGTCAGCCCCAGCATTTT. Translated, it gives CASSLRGSQPQHF.

This clonotype was seen just once. The V gene is TRBV30, the J gene TRBJ1-5; 7 bases are a match to TRBD1. Germline V gene data show CDR1 as GTSNPN and CDR2 as SVGIG (reference sequence). The CDR3 contains 13 residues. The V gene end was trimmed by 1 base and the J gene end by 7 bases; junction bases not matched to a gene: 4. CDR3 region: CAWSEGGDQPQHF. CDR3 sequence (DNA): TGTGCCTGGAGTGAAGGGGGCGACCAGCCCCAGCATTTT.

This clonotype was picked up a small number of times. The chain couples TRBV28 to TRBJ2-4; 7 nucleotides match TRBD1. J gave up 3 bases and V 6 bases, and 5 bases lay outside the gene matches. CDR1 is MDHEN and CDR2 is SYDVKM in the germline V gene. The CDR3 is 14 amino acids. This CDR3 reads CASSLRQGKNIQYF. In nucleotides, the CDR3 is TGTGCCAGCAGCCTTCGACAGGGCAAAAACATTCAGTACTTC.

The genes are TRBV2 and TRBJ1-1; the D gene is possibly TRBD1 (5 bases). Trimming took 6 bases from V and 7 from J, leaving 12 bases between them. CDR1 and CDR2 from the germline V gene are SNHLY and FYNNEI. This CDR3 has 12 amino acids. CDR3 sequence reads: CASREGQVEAFF. The CDR3 nucleotides read TGTGCCAGCAGAGAGGGGCAGGTTGAAGCTTTCTTT.

This clonotype showed up many times. The chain combines TRBV7-2 with TRBJ2-3, with TRBD2 as a possible D gene (6 bases). The germline V gene encodes CDR1 SGHTA and CDR2 FQGNSA. Trimming cost V 1 base and J 2 bases, with 10 bases left between them. The CDR3 sequence is 15 residues long. This chain's CDR3 is CASSLGRGNTDTQYF. DNA of the CDR3: TGTGCCAGCAGCTTAGGGCGGGGAAACACAGATACGCAGTATTTT. Drawing the rest from reference TRBV7-2 and TRBJ2-3, the complete variable domain is GAGVSQSPSNKVTEKGKDVELRCDPISGHTALYWYRQSLGQGLEFLIYFQGNSAPDKSGLPSDRFSAERTGGSVSTLTIQRTQQEDSAVYLCASSLGRGNTDTQYFGPGTRLTVL.

The table lists this clonotype with a few counts. V and J are TRBV27 and TRBJ1-2; D ambiguous. CDR3 size: 14 residues. The V end was cut by 3 bases, the J end by 3 bases, with 11 bases between. Germline CDR1 and CDR2: MNHEY and SMNVEV (reference sequence). CDR3 DNA sequence: TGTGCCAGCAGTTTGGGAGGTAACGACTATGGCTACACCTTC. Its protein product is CASSLGGNDYGYTF.

This clonotype was detected ten times or more. J is TRBJ2-3 and V is TRBV28; tentative D call: TRBD2 (5 bases). The CDR3 contains 13 residues. Trimming shortened V by 4 bases and J by 11 bases, and 16 bases separated the two germline ends. Germline loops: CDR1 MDHEN, CDR2 SYDVKM. CDR3 sequence reads: CASSSSTRSGQYF. Here the CDR3 DNA reads TGTGCCAGCAGTTCCTCTACTAGGAGCGGGCAGTATTTT. Full variable domain (remainder filled in from reference TRBV28 and TRBJ2-3): DVKVTQSSRYLVKRTGEKVFLECVQDMDHENMFWYRQDPGLGLRLIYFSYDVKMKEKGDIPEGYSVSREKKERFSLILESASTNQTSMYLCASSSSTRSGQYFGPGTRLTVL.

The chain links TRBV9 to TRBJ2-2; D gene unclear. The ends were cut back, 0 bases at V and 7 bases at J, with 4 bases in the middle. CDR3 size: 12 residues. Germline V gene sequence: CDR1 SGDLS, CDR2 YYNGEE. The CDR3 protein is CASSVEVGELFF. In nucleotides, the CDR3 is TGTGCCAGCAGCGTAGAGGTCGGGGAGCTGTTTTTT.

This clonotype was found many times. V is TRBV7-2 and J is TRBJ2-5; possibly TRBD1 for D (6 bases). V was cut by 1 base and J by 9 bases, with 18 bases left in between. Germline lookup yields CDR1 SGHTA and CDR2 FQGNSA. This CDR3 comprises 15 residues. The CDR3 DNA reads as TGTGCCAGCAGCTTAGTTGCAGGGGAGCTGGAGGCCCAGTACTTC. Translating it yields CASSLVAGELEAQYF.

This chain joins TRBV2 and TRBJ2-1; 15 bases match TRBD2. V lost 7 bases and J lost 9; bases outside the gene matches: 16. Per germline, CDR1 SNHLY and CDR2 FYNNEI. The CDR3 extends over 18 amino acids. Here the CDR3 reads CASTPPRTSGRVWVEQFF. The CDR3 coding sequence is TGTGCCAGCACGCCACCCCGGACTAGCGGGAGGGTTTGGGTTGAGCAGTTCTTC.

This clonotype was detected a few times. The V and J genes are TRBV19 and TRBJ2-6; D is perhaps TRBD2 (7 bases). Germline V gene data show CDR1 as LNHDA and CDR2 as SQIVND (reference sequence). This CDR3 spans 16 amino acids. V was shortened by 4 bases and J by 5 bases, with 15 bases between the two germline ends. For the CDR3, the DNA is TGTGCCAGTAGTAGCCGTGGGGGGGGCTGGGCCAACGTCCTGACTTTC. Its translation is CASSSRGGGWANVLTF.

CDR3 sequence reads: CASSLAISTAYEQYF. The CDR3 DNA sequence: TGTGCCAGCAGCTTAGCGATCAGCACCGCCTACGAGCAGTACTTC. The V call is TRBV7-6, the J call TRBJ2-7; D is uncertain. Germline V gives CDR1 SGHVS, CDR2 FNYEAQ. This CDR3 is built from 15 residues. Deletions cut 0 bases from V and 2 bases from J, with 11 bases between.

V and J are TRBV7-9 and TRBJ2-7, with 11 nucleotides matching TRBD1. Germline V gene lookup returns CDR1 SEHNR and CDR2 FQNEAQ (reference sequence). The CDR3 contains 14 residues. With V trimmed by 5 bases and J by 3 bases, 3 bases remained unmatched. As DNA, the CDR3 is TGTGCCAGCAGCCGGGACAGGGGGGTCTACGAGCAGTACTTC. As protein: CASSRDRGVYEQYF.

This clonotype showed up just once. A clone one base away is much larger, so this may be a read error. The V call is TRBV28, the J call TRBJ1-1; 7 nucleotides agree with TRBD1. From germline, CDR1 is MDHEN and CDR2 SYDVKM. The CDR3 has 13 amino acids. The CDR3 loop reads CASRNGGGTEAYF. The CDR3 bases are TGTGCCAGCCGAAACGGAGGGGGCACTGAAGCTTACTTT.

The chain employs TRBV4-2 and TRBJ1-2; D is perhaps TRBD1 (5 bases). Germline V CDR1 and CDR2: LGHNA, YNFKEQ. The CDR3 is 16 amino acids. Trimming shortened V by 0 bases and J by 4 bases, and 15 bases separated the two germline ends. CDR3 bases: TGTGCCAGCAGCCAAGATGGGACCGTTTCCTTCTATGGCTACACCTTC. This sequence encodes CASSQDGTVSFYGYTF.

As regards this clonotype: A much larger clone sits a single nucleotide away, making a read error possible. The genes are TRBV27 and TRBJ2-2; 8 bases fit TRBD2. Germline assignment: CDR1 MNHEY and CDR2 SMNVEV (reference sequence). The CDR3 runs to 14 residues. CDR3 protein: CASTSIRISGGLFF. CDR3 nucleotides: TGTGCCAGCACCTCAATCCGTATAAGCGGGGGGCTGTTTTTT.

Of note for this clonotype: A read error may explain this, as a much larger clone is one base away. The V gene is TRBV7-2, the J gene TRBJ2-1; 9 bases align to TRBD2. With V trimmed by 1 base and J by 6 bases, 13 bases remained unmatched. The V gene's germline CDR1 is SGHTA and CDR2 FQGNSA. The CDR3 contains 18 residues. The chain's CDR3 is CASSLEVTMGGRGNEQFF. The CDR3 nucleotides read TGTGCCAGCAGCTTAGAAGTCACCATGGGCGGGAGGGGCAATGAGCAGTTCTTC.

The V and J genes are TRBV12-3 or TRBV12-4 and TRBJ1-5; 9 bases line up with TRBD1. CDR3 length equals 15 residues. V dropped 1 base and J dropped 5; count of bases not matched to a gene: 3. DNA for the CDR3: TGTGCCAGCAGTTTAGGGGACAGGGCCTATCAGCCCCAGCATTTT. Translated: CASSLGDRAYQPQHF.

This clonotype was seen at least ten times. This chain connects TRBV7-2 to TRBJ1-2, with 7 bases that match TRBD1. The germline V gene encodes CDR1 SGHTA and CDR2 FQGNSA. The CDR3 is 16 residues long. J lost 4 bases, V lost 0 bases, and 8 bases had no gene match. The CDR3 is CASSLAPDRVGYGYTF. CDR3 coding DNA: TGTGCCAGCAGCTTAGCCCCTGACAGGGTAGGCTATGGCTACACCTTC.

This clonotype has ten or more counts. The V gene is TRBV6-2 or TRBV6-3, the J gene TRBJ2-5; D remains unclear. The CDR3 contains 11 residues. V was pared by 6 bases and J by 4 bases, with 6 bases between. Germline CDR1 is MNHEY and CDR2 is SVGEGT. In nucleotides, the CDR3 is TGTGCCAGCAGCTACGGAGAGACCCAGTACTTC. This encodes CASSYGETQYF.